The present T cell receptor (beta chain) was sequenced within a study of T cells in women clearing cervical HPV infection. Study in general: Case blood was drawn when the lesion was first found; control blood after infection became undetectable.

General study points: A classifier using richness and V gene abundances reached an AUC of nearly 0.85.

Germline CDR1 SGHNT, CDR2 YYREEE (reference sequence). CDR3 length equals 13 residues. On this clone itself: What it recognizes is unknown. The observed sequence ends 3 residues before the CDR3 terminus, with the missing tail filled in from the germline J gene.

Clones were sequenced by immunoSEQ multiplex PCR, and TCRdb holds only the in-frame ones, with some missing. This sample's table has 30,000 to 45,000 clones. The chain joins TRBV5-4 to TRBJ1-2; D is undetermined. Sequencing used blood buffy coat. This TCR was recovered from a woman between 18 and 70 years old with a cervical HPV16 infection that either progressed to CIN3+ or cleared (not recorded which). The CDR3 loop is CASSLPAGGGYTF. The sequenced part of the CDR3 DNA is TGTGCCAGCAGCTTGCCGGCAGGCGGGGGC.